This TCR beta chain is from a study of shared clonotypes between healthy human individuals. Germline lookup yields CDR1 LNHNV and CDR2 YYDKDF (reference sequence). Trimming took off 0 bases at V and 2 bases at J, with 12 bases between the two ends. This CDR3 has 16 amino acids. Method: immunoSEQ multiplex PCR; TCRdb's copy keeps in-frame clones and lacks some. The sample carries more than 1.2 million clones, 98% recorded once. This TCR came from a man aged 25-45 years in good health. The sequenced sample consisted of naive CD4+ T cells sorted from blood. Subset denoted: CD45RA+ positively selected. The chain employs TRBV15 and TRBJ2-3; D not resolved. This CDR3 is CATSRDGLGNTDTQYF. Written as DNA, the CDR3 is TGTGCCACCAGCAGAGATGGGCTAGGGAACACAGATACGCAGTATTTT. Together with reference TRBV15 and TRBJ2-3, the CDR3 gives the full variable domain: DAMVIQNPRYQVTQFGKPVTLSCSQTLNHNVMYWYQQKSSQAPKLLFHYYDKDFNNEADTPDNFQSRRPNTSFCFLDIRSPGLGDTAMYLCATSRDGLGNTDTQYFGPGTRLTVL.